This is a list of T cell receptor beta chains from one sample in a study of blood T cell repertoires in COVID-19. The repertoire was sequenced with immunoSEQ multiplex PCR; TCRdb's copy has only in-frame clones and lacks some. The table includes about 270,000 clones, 70% to 90% detected once. The sequenced sample was peripheral blood. These TCRs come from a woman in her twenties or thirties with COVID-19, enrolled during active disease. CDR3s include the opening cysteine and the closing phenylalanine or tryptophan. A D gene is named only where the DNA matches it firmly. Not all rows give a size; the values are once, few, many and, for expanded clones, a class.

d_call	clone_size	j_call	v_call	cdr3_nt	cdr3_aa
.	.	TRBJ2-1	TRBV7-8	TGTGCCAGCAGCTTAAGCGGGCCGTTACTCCGCTACAATGAGCAGTTCTTC	CASSLSGPLLRYNEQFF
.	.	TRBJ2-5	TRBV21-1	TGTGCCAGCAGCAACAAGCGGGGACAAGAGACCCAGTACTTC	CASSNKRGQETQYF
TRBD2	.	TRBJ2-1	TRBV5-1	TGCGCCAGCAGCCCGCCGCCGGGGGGGGATGAGCAGTTCTTC	CASSPPPGGDEQFF
TRBD2	.	TRBJ2-1	TRBV6-6	TGTGCCAGCAGTCTAGCGGGCAGTGGCTACAATGAGCAGTTCTTC	CASSLAGSGYNEQFF
.	.	TRBJ2-7	TRBV28	TGTGCCAGCATCCCCGGGCCTGGGGGGTACTACGAGCAGTACTTC	CASIPGPGGYYEQYF
.	.	TRBJ2-1	TRBV3-1/TRBV3-2	TGTGCCAGCAGCCGAGGGAAAAATGAGCAGTTCTTC	CASSRGKNEQFF
TRBD1	once	TRBJ1-2	TRBV4-1	TGCGCCAGCAGCCAAGAACAGGGGTATGGCTACACCTTC	CASSQEQGYGYTF
.	many	TRBJ1-6	TRBV3-1/TRBV3-2	TGTGCCAGCAGCCAAGCTCCGAGCTCCTATAATTCACCCCTCCACTTT	CASSQAPSSYNSPLHF
TRBD1	.	TRBJ2-2	TRBV7-9	TGTGCTAGTGGGGACAGCCTCACCGGGGAGCTGTTTTTT	CASGDSLTGELFF
.	.	TRBJ2-3	TRBV12-3/TRBV12-4	TGTGCCAGCAGTTATCTCACAGATACGCAGTATTTT	CASSYLTDTQYF
.	.	TRBJ2-2	TRBV5-3	TGTGCCAGAAGCTTGGTGGTGGGGAGCGGGGAGCTGTTTTTT	CARSLVVGSGELFF
.	.	TRBJ1-3	TRBV12-2	TGTGCAAGTCGCCCGACAGAGTTCTCTGGAAACACCATATATTTT	CASRPTEFSGNTIYF
.	.	TRBJ2-3	TRBV29-1	TGCAGCGCTCAGGGAAGCGGCACAGATACGCAGTATTTT	CSAQGSGTDTQYF
TRBD1	.	TRBJ1-5	TRBV7-9	TGTGCCAGCAGCTTCGACAGGGATCAGCCCCAGCATTTT	CASSFDRDQPQHF
.	.	TRBJ2-2	TRBV6-5	TGTGCCAGCAGCCTAGTGGGGCCCGGGGAGCTGTTTTTT	CASSLVGPGELFF
.	.	TRBJ1-6	TRBV7-8	TGTGCCAGCAGCTTTCCCGGTAATTCACCCCTCCACTTT	CASSFPGNSPLHF
.	.	TRBJ2-3	TRBV10-3	TGTGCCACCGGTCCTAGGGGGGGCCATTTTGCAGATACGCAGTATTTT	CATGPRGGHFADTQYF
.	.	TRBJ1-4	TRBV9	TGTGCCAGCAGCCCTCACGTCTTGACACCGGGGTTCAATGAAAAACTGTTTTTT	CASSPHVLTPGFNEKLFF
.	.	TRBJ1-3	TRBV19	TGTGCCAGTAGCCGACTCGGGTCACGCGTTAATCCTGGAAACACCATATATTTT	CASSRLGSRVNPGNTIYF
.	.	TRBJ1-1	TRBV7-9	TGTGCCAGCAGCTCCGGAGGCGCGACCGGGACAAAAGTGGGTGAAGCTTTCTTT	CASSSGGATGTKVGEAFF
TRBD2	.	TRBJ2-2	TRBV9	TGTGCCAGCAGCTCCCGGACTAGCGGCACCGGGGAGCTGTTTTTT	CASSSRTSGTGELFF
.	many	TRBJ2-5	TRBV7-9	TGTGCCAGCAGCTTAAGGTCCGGCAGGGGCCCCCAAGAGACCCAGTACTTC	CASSLRSGRGPQETQYF
.	.	TRBJ1-1	TRBV11-2	TGTGCCAGCAGCTTAGATTGGGGAGGAAACACTGAAGCTTTCTTT	CASSLDWGGNTEAFF
TRBD1	.	TRBJ1-4	TRBV27	TGTGCCAGCAGATATAGAGGGGGCCCCAATGAAAAACTGTTTTTT	CASRYRGGPNEKLFF
TRBD1	.	TRBJ2-3	TRBV6-5	TGTGCCAGCAGTTGGGACAGGGGATCAACAGATACGCAGTATTTT	CASSWDRGSTDTQYF
TRBD1	.	TRBJ1-1	TRBV6-5	TGTGCCAGCACCATCCTCAGGGGGCCGAACACTGAAGCTTTCTTT	CASTILRGPNTEAFF
.	.	TRBJ1-5	TRBV27	TGTGCCAGCAGCCGGACACCTGATCAGCCCCAGCATTTT	CASSRTPDQPQHF
TRBD2	.	TRBJ2-5	TRBV3-1/TRBV3-2	TGTGCCAGCAAGTTGATAGCGGGGGCCCAAGAGACCCAGTACTTC	CASKLIAGAQETQYF
.	.	TRBJ1-2	TRBV4-1	TGCGCCAGCAGCCAACCGTTACAGGGCCGGACTGGCTACACCTTC	CASSQPLQGRTGYTF
.	few	TRBJ2-1	TRBV5-6	TGTGCCAGCAGCCTGCTACTAGAGGCGAATGAGCAGTTCTTC	CASSLLLEANEQFF
TRBD1	.	TRBJ1-1	TRBV6-5	TGTGCCAGCAGTTCCAACCTACAGGGGGCGGCAGCTGAAGCTTTCTTT	CASSSNLQGAAAEAFF
.	.	TRBJ1-6	TRBV11-2	TGTGCCAGCAGCTTACCCAAAGCAGGTTATAATTCACCCCTCCACTTT	CASSLPKAGYNSPLHF
.	.	TRBJ1-1	TRBV5-4	TGTGCCAGCAGCTGGACTACGTCGGGGATAACTGAAGCTTTCTTT	CASSWTTSGITEAFF
.	.	TRBJ2-7	TRBV4-1	TGCGCCAGCAGCCCAACCGGGACAAGTGGGTCCTACGAGCAGTACTTC	CASSPTGTSGSYEQYF
TRBD1	.	TRBJ2-7	TRBV5-1	TGCGCCAGCAGCATACGCGACAGGGGTATCACCTACGAGCAGTACTTC	CASSIRDRGITYEQYF
TRBD1	.	TRBJ1-1	TRBV4-1	TGCGCCAGCAGCCAAGCCTTAGCCGGGACAGTGAACACTGAAGCTTTCTTT	CASSQALAGTVNTEAFF
TRBD1	.	TRBJ1-2	TRBV27	TGTGCCAGCAGAGCCCGGACAGGGGGCTACCAAATGGGGAATGGCTACACCTTC	CASRARTGGYQMGNGYTF
TRBD2	once	TRBJ2-5	TRBV2	TGTGCCAGCAATTACCGACTAGCGGGGCCGAAAGAGACCCAGTACTTC	CASNYRLAGPKETQYF
.	.	TRBJ2-7	TRBV11-2	TGTGCCAGCAGTCACAGGTCCCGACCCTACGAGCAGTACTTC	CASSHRSRPYEQYF
.	.	TRBJ2-5	TRBV5-5	TGTGCCAGCAGCTTGTGGGGAGAGGAGACCCAGTACTTC	CASSLWGEETQYF
TRBD1	.	TRBJ1-5	TRBV10-3	TGTGCCATCAGTGAGTCGAATGGGGACAGGGGTATCCAGCCCCAGCATTTT	CAISESNGDRGIQPQHF
TRBD2	.	TRBJ2-7	TRBV11-2	TGTGCCAGCAGCTTACAAGCGGGGCCTTCCTACGAGCAGTACTTC	CASSLQAGPSYEQYF
TRBD1	few	TRBJ1-6	TRBV5-1	TGCGCCAGCAGCTTGGCTACAGGGGGCTCATGGAATTCACCCCTCCACTTT	CASSLATGGSWNSPLHF
.	.	TRBJ2-1	TRBV9	TGTGCCAGCAGCGCGACGACTCCTCCCGAGCAGTTCTTC	CASSATTPPEQFF
TRBD1	few	TRBJ1-2	TRBV19	TGTGCCAGTAGTCTGGACAGGGGGCGCGGGAGTGGCTACACCTTC	CASSLDRGRGSGYTF
.	.	TRBJ2-1	TRBV5-1	TGCGCCAGCAGCTTGGCAAACTACTACAATGAGCAGTTCTTC	CASSLANYYNEQFF
.	.	TRBJ1-2	TRBV10-3	TGTGCCATCAGGGACAGTAACTATGGCTACACCTTC	CAIRDSNYGYTF
TRBD2	once	TRBJ2-1	TRBV5-6	TGTGCCAGCAGCTTGGTTGGGACTAGCACCTACAATGAGCAGTTCTTC	CASSLVGTSTYNEQFF
.	.	TRBJ2-7	TRBV19	TGTGCCACCAGGGCCGGCTACGAGCAGTACTTC	CATRAGYEQYF
.	.	TRBJ1-1	TRBV9	TGTGCCAGCAGCGTAGTGCCAGGAGGGAGTATCACTGAAGCTTTCTTT	CASSVVPGGSITEAFF
.	few	TRBJ1-3	TRBV7-9	TGTGCCAGCAGTACCGGGACTTATTCTGGAAACACCATATATTTT	CASSTGTYSGNTIYF
.	.	TRBJ1-4	TRBV27	TGTGCCAGCAGGTCACAGGGAAGTGGTAATGAAAAACTGTTTTTT	CASRSQGSGNEKLFF